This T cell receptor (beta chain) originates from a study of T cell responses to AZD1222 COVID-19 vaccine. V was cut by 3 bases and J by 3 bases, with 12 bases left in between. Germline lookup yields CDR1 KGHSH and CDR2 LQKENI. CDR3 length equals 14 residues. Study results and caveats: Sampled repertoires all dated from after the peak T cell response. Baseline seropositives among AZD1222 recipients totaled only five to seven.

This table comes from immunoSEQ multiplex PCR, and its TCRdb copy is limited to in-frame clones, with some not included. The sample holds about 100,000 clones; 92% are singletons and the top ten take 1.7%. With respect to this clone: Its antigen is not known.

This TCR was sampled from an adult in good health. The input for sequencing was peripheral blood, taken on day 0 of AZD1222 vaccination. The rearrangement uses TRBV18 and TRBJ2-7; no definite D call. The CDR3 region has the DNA TGTGCCAGCTCACCCACGGCAGGTGTCTACGAGCAGTACTTC. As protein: CASSPTAGVYEQYF.